This is a list of T cell receptor beta chains from one sample in a study of blood T cell repertoires in COVID-19. Assay used: immunoSEQ multiplex PCR; TCRdb lists only in-frame clones, some missing. The sample shows 210,000 or so clones, around 84% of them seen only once. The sequenced sample was peripheral blood. These receptors were taken from a human donor in a cohort sampled during active COVID-19. CDR3s include the opening cysteine and the closing phenylalanine or tryptophan. D genes are given only for firm matches. The size field is filled for only some rows; it gives once, few, many or a size class.

v_gene	abundance	j_gene	d_gene	CDR3aa	CDR3nt
TRBV11-2	once	TRBJ2-2	NA	CASSLNRVTGELFF	TGTGCCAGCAGCTTAAACAGGGTAACCGGGGAGCTGTTTTTT
TRBV5-1	NA	TRBJ2-5	TRBD1	CASSPGPTGGRGTQYF	TGCGCCAGCAGCCCCGGCCCGACAGGGGGCAGAGGGACCCAGTACTTC
TRBV27	NA	TRBJ2-5	NA	CAVGASKETQYF	TGCGCTGTTGGGGCTAGTAAGGAGACCCAGTACTTC
TRBV5-1	NA	TRBJ1-2	NA	CASSPGDLNYGYTF	TGCGCCAGCAGCCCGGGGGACCTTAACTATGGCTACACCTTC
TRBV30	NA	TRBJ1-1	NA	CAWNPSGRTEAFF	TGTGCCTGGAACCCCAGCGGCCGAACTGAAGCTTTCTTT
TRBV28	once	TRBJ2-5	NA	CASSAGEGGRETQYF	TGTGCCAGCAGTGCAGGGGAGGGAGGTAGAGAGACCCAGTACTTC
TRBV11-2	NA	TRBJ1-4	TRBD1	CASSTGGEKLFF	TGTGCCAGCAGCACAGGGGGCGAAAAACTGTTTTTT
TRBV5-5	NA	TRBJ1-5	NA	CASSLVQGSGKNQPQHF	TGTGCCAGCAGCTTGGTGCAGGGATCGGGTAAGAATCAGCCCCAGCATTTT
TRBV28	many	TRBJ1-1	NA	CASSKQLNTEAFF	TGTGCCAGCAGCAAACAATTAAACACTGAAGCTTTCTTT
TRBV5-1	NA	TRBJ1-1	NA	CASSPRMNTEAFF	TGCGCCAGCAGCCCGAGGATGAACACTGAAGCTTTCTTT
TRBV3-1/TRBV3-2	NA	TRBJ2-1	NA	CASSLWYSPDNEQFF	TGTGCCAGCAGCCTATGGTACTCTCCCGACAATGAGCAGTTCTTC
TRBV6-5	NA	TRBJ1-1	NA	CASTLTTRSNTEAFF	TGTGCCAGCACCCTGACGACTCGCAGTAACACTGAAGCTTTCTTT
TRBV5-1	NA	TRBJ2-1	TRBD1	CASSRGQNNEQFF	TGCGCCAGCAGCAGGGGGCAGAACAATGAGCAGTTCTTC
TRBV10-3	NA	TRBJ2-2	NA	CAISRTGELFF	TGTGCCATCAGCAGGACTGGGGAGCTGTTTTTT
TRBV27	NA	TRBJ2-5	TRBD2	CASSPITSGRETQYF	TGTGCCAGCAGTCCGATTACTAGCGGGAGAGAGACCCAGTACTTC
TRBV5-4	NA	TRBJ2-7	TRBD2	CASSYRLAGAYEQYF	TGTGCCAGCAGTTACCGACTAGCGGGGGCCTACGAGCAGTACTTC
TRBV19	once	TRBJ1-4	NA	CASTVWGANEKLFF	TGTGCCAGTACCGTGTGGGGGGCTAATGAAAAACTGTTTTTT
TRBV6-5	NA	TRBJ2-5	NA	CASSYGGAGTQYF	TGTGCCAGCAGTTACGGGGGAGCGGGGACCCAGTACTTC
TRBV5-1	NA	TRBJ2-2	NA	CASSLGEITGELFF	TGCGCCAGCAGCTTGGGCGAAATAACCGGGGAGCTGTTTTTT
TRBV12-3/TRBV12-4	NA	TRBJ1-2	NA	CASSLKRAGGYTF	TGTGCCAGCAGTTTAAAGCGGGCAGGCGGCTACACCTTC
TRBV19	few	TRBJ1-2	TRBD1	CASGSGGVGASYGYTF	TGTGCCAGCGGATCAGGGGGCGTCGGTGCTTCCTATGGCTACACCTTC
TRBV6-5	NA	TRBJ1-5	NA	CASSYGGTQHF	TGTGCCAGCAGTTACGGCGGAACCCAGCATTTT
TRBV9	NA	TRBJ2-3	TRBD1	CASSVQGASTDTQYF	TGTGCCAGCAGCGTACAGGGGGCTAGCACAGATACGCAGTATTTT
TRBV25-1	NA	TRBJ2-1	NA	CASSEWLAEKNNEQFF	TGTGCCAGCAGTGAATGGTTAGCGGAGAAAAACAATGAGCAGTTCTTC
TRBV19	NA	TRBJ1-1	TRBD1	CASSGPTGGVNTEAFF	TGTGCCAGTAGCGGTCCGACAGGGGGAGTGAACACTGAAGCTTTCTTT
TRBV20-1	NA	TRBJ1-1	NA	CSAFAGERAFF	TGCAGTGCGTTCGCGGGGGAGAGGGCTTTCTTT